One and the same sample provided the 17 T cell receptor beta chains below, sequenced in a study of persistence of HIV-infected CD4 T cells (dated by TCRdb to the early 2020s). According to the study, the label for this sample's treatment or condition signals: suppressive antiretroviral therapy. Lysates of CMV-infected fibroblasts were used at approximately 10 ug/mL for cell stimulation. Responding CD4+ T cells were sorted on the basis of upregulation of both CD40 ligand and CD69. The antigens for these receptors are not known. The immunoSEQ hsTCRB assay version 4, run in survey mode, was used to sequence TCRbeta repertoires from genomic DNA. Drawn from immuneACCESS, this table holds only the in-frame rearrangements with V and J called that TCRdb kept. Clones are partly lost; checked studies trace under half to an unresolved V gene and leave the rest unexplained. The sample includes just under 20,000 clones, with 75% to 80% observed a single time. The ten largest clonotypes hold under 8% of the sample.

The source material was CD4+ T cells sorted from PBMCs after roughly 18-hour stimulation, sampled from a patient who received antiretroviral therapy. Per the publication, the cell subset or site label means: CD40L+CD69+ CD4 T cells responding to CMV lysate. These receptors were collected from an adult man with HIV who was CMV-seropositive.

This rearrangement joins TRBV20-1 to TRBJ1-2; D unresolved. CDR1 DFQATT and CDR2 SNEGSKA come from the germline V gene (reference sequence). The CDR3 has 12 amino acids. The ends were cut back, 3 bases at V and 3 bases at J, with 8 bases in the middle. CDR3 amino acids: CSASNPYYGYTF. CDR3 bases: TGCAGTGCTAGTAATCCCTACTATGGCTACACCTTC.

The chain couples TRBV19 to TRBJ2-1; weak D call: TRBD2 (5 bases). CDR1 and CDR2 (germline): LNHDA, SQIVND (reference sequence). V was trimmed by 5 bases and J by 8 bases, leaving 16 bases between them. This CDR3 comprises 14 residues. This CDR3 is CASSPVPMRDEQFF. The CDR3 bases are TGTGCCAGTAGTCCCGTCCCGATGCGGGATGAGCAGTTCTTC.

The chain recombines TRBV10-1 with TRBJ2-2, with D tentatively TRBD1 (5 bases). This CDR3 comprises 13 residues. Trimming shortened V by 6 bases and J by 8 bases, and 13 bases separated the two germline ends. Germline V gives CDR1 WNHNN, CDR2 SYGVQD (reference sequence). The CDR3 bases are TGCGCCAGCAGCCAAGGGGTCGGGGGGGAGCTGTTTTTT. It encodes CASSQGVGGELFF.

This chain joins TRBV5-6 and TRBJ2-1; D remains ambiguous. V was cut by 1 base and J by 6 bases, with 8 bases left in between. This CDR3 has 13 residues. CDR1 SGHDT and CDR2 YYEEEE come from the germline V gene. DNA of the CDR3: TGTGCCAGCAGCTTGAAACCCAGCAATGAGCAGTTCTTC. It is translated as CASSLKPSNEQFF.

The chain couples TRBV7-9 to TRBJ2-6, with D hard to call. The CDR3 is 17 residues long. CDR1 is SEHNR, CDR2 FQNEAQ, per germline (reference sequence). The V and J ends lost 8 bases and 0 bases respectively, with 17 bases between them. CDR3 nucleotides: TGTGCCAGCCTTGCGTCAAGTGCTTCCTCTGGGGCCAACGTCCTGACTTTC. This sequence encodes CASLASSASSGANVLTF.

As DNA, the CDR3 is TGTGCCAGCAGCTTAGATCGGATCTACCGGGACAGGGGGACCTACGAGCAGTACTTC. It yields the protein CASSLDRIYRDRGTYEQYF. The chain couples TRBV11-2 to TRBJ2-7; 11 bases line up with TRBD1. Unmatched junction bases numbered 12, after V lost 0 bases and J lost 2 bases. CDR1 and CDR2 from the germline V gene are SGHAT and FQNNGV. CDR3 length: 19 amino acids.

Only one count was recorded for this clone. This chain uses TRBV6-5 with TRBJ1-3, with TRBD1 identical over 9 bases. There are 15 residues in the CDR3. Germline CDR1 and CDR2: MNHEY and SVGAGI. V dropped 6 bases and J dropped 0; count of bases not matched to a gene: 3. CDR3 amino acids: CASSMDRGSGNTIYF. The CDR3 coding sequence is TGTGCCAGCAGCATGGACAGGGGCTCTGGAAACACCATATATTTT.

Regarding this clone: At one end, the junction sequence differs from germline, possibly due to a read error. The sample has other DNA sequences that encode this CDR3 too. The chain couples TRBV6-1 to TRBJ1-5, with TRBD1 matching 8 bases. CDR1 is MNHNS, CDR2 SASEGT, per germline. The CDR3 sequence is 15 residues long. CDR3: CASSEDRGSNQPQHF. In nucleotides, the CDR3 is TGTGCCAGCAGCGAAGACAGGGGATCCAATCAGCCCCAGCATTTT.

This clone came up a few times. This chain links TRBV5-1 with TRBJ2-5; 7 bases fit TRBD1. There are 15 residues in the CDR3. V lost 2 bases, J lost 1 base, and 5 bases stayed unmatched. From germline, CDR1 is SGHRS and CDR2 YFSETQ. The CDR3 DNA reads as TGCGCCAGCAGCTTCAACGACAGGGCCCAAGAGACCCAGTACTTC. This gives the protein CASSFNDRAQETQYF.

This clone was seen once. The rearrangement joins TRBV6-1 to TRBJ1-3, with 9 bases that match TRBD1. The V gene's germline CDR1 is MNHNS and CDR2 SASEGT. The V gene end was trimmed by 4 bases and the J gene end by 0 bases; junction bases not matched to a gene: 4. This CDR3 is built from 16 residues. The CDR3 DNA reads as TGTGCCAGCAGTGGCTGGACAGGGGACTCTGGAAACACCATATATTTT. It codes for CASSGWTGDSGNTIYF.

DNA of the CDR3: TGCGCCAGCAGCTTGGTTGCTAGCGGGGGGAAGTACGAGCAGTACTTC. Translated: CASSLVASGGKYEQYF. The chain uses TRBV5-1 and TRBJ2-7; TRBD2 matches at 11 bases. Trimming cost V 0 bases and J 4 bases; bases outside gene matches: 6. The CDR3 loop spans 16 amino acids. CDR1 is SGHRS, CDR2 YFSETQ, per germline. The whole variable domain, remainder taken from reference TRBV5-1 and TRBJ2-7, is KAGVTQTPRYLIKTRGQQVTLSCSPISGHRSVSWYQQTPGQGLQFLFEYFSETQRNKGNFPGRFSGRQFSNSRSEMNVSTLELGDSALYLCASSLVASGGKYEQYFGPGTRLTVT.

About this clone itself: The sample contains more than one DNA sequence encoding this CDR3. This chain joins TRBV5-1 and TRBJ2-7; possibly TRBD1 or TRBD2 for D (5 bases each). The CDR3 is 15 amino acids. The germline V gene has CDR1 SGHRS and CDR2 YFSETQ. The ends were cut back, 0 bases at V and 2 bases at J, with 12 bases in the middle. Here the CDR3 reads CASSLEGGGAYEQYF. The CDR3 bases are TGCGCCAGCAGCTTGGAGGGTGGGGGTGCCTACGAGCAGTACTTC. The entire variable domain, with the rest obtained from reference TRBV5-1 and TRBJ2-7, is as follows: KAGVTQTPRYLIKTRGQQVTLSCSPISGHRSVSWYQQTPGQGLQFLFEYFSETQRNKGNFPGRFSGRQFSNSRSEMNVSTLELGDSALYLCASSLEGGGAYEQYFGPGTRLTVT.

The genes are TRBV24-1 and TRBJ2-1, with TRBD2 identical over 9 bases. Germline V CDR1 and CDR2: KGHDR, SFDVKD. This CDR3 contains 15 residues. V lost 5 bases and J lost 2; bases outside the gene matches: 3. The CDR3 coding sequence is TGTGCCACCAGTGCAAGCGGGGGGCCCTACAATGAGCAGTTCTTC. Its protein is CATSASGGPYNEQFF.

The chain is built from TRBV2 and TRBJ2-3; possibly TRBD2 for D (6 bases). Germline CDR1 is SNHLY and CDR2 is FYNNEI. The V end was cut by 2 bases, the J end by 4 bases, with 16 bases between. This CDR3 is 16 amino acids long. In DNA, the CDR3 is TGTGCCAGCAGTGAAAGGGCCCGAGGAGGGGCAGATACGCAGTATTTT. This translates into CASSERARGGADTQYF.

V is TRBV6-5 and J is TRBJ1-1; D possibly corresponds to TRBD1 (5 bases). Between the trimmed V and J ends, which lost 6 bases and 4 bases, there was a span of 15 bases. CDR1 is MNHEY and CDR2 is SVGAGI in the germline V gene. This CDR3 is 14 amino acids long. The chain's CDR3 is CASRPGFLSTEAFF. The CDR3 DNA reads as TGTGCCAGCAGACCAGGGTTTCTGAGCACTGAAGCTTTCTTT.

V usage is TRBV19 and J usage is TRBJ2-5, with a possible D match to TRBD1 (5 bases). In germline, CDR1 is LNHDA, CDR2 SQIVND (reference sequence). The CDR3 runs to 15 residues. Deletions cut 1 base from V and 9 bases from J, with 18 bases between. The CDR3 protein is CASSIGQGAGMAQYF. DNA for the CDR3: TGTGCCAGTAGTATAGGTCAGGGCGCTGGGATGGCCCAGTACTTC.

Only a few counts were recorded for this clone. The chain carries TRBV19 and TRBJ1-5, with TRBD1 matching 7 bases. This CDR3 has 17 residues. CDR1 and CDR2 (germline): LNHDA, SQIVND (reference sequence). V lost 4 bases to trimming and J lost 6 bases; unmatched junction nucleotides: 15. CDR3 region: CASSTPNKGGLGQPQHF. The CDR3 coding sequence is TGTGCCAGTAGTACCCCCAACAAAGGGGGCCTCGGTCAGCCCCAGCATTTT.